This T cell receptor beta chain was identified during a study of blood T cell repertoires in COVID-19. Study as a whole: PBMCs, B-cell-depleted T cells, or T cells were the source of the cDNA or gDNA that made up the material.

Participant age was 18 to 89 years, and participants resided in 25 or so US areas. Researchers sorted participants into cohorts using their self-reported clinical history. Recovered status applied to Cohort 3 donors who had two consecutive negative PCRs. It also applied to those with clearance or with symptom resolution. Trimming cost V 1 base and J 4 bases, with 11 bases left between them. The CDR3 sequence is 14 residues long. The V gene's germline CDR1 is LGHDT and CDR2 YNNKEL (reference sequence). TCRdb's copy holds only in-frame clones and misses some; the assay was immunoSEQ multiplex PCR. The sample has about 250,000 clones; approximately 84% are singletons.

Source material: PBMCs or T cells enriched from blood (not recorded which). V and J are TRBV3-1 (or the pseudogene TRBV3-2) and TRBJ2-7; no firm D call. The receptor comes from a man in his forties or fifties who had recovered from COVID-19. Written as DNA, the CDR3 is TGTGCCAGCAGCCAAGGGCGGCCGGAGTACGAGCAGTACTTC. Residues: CASSQGRPEYEQYF.